A single sample is the source of the 14 T cell receptor beta chains below, sequenced in a study of post-analysis software for immune sequencing data. The study, taken as a whole, reports: Elevated frequency relative to controls characterized several TRBV segments in patients, TRBV5-6, TRBV5-1 and TRBV20-1 among them.

No antigens are known for them. cDNA libraries for TCR beta contained unique molecular identifiers. TCRdb re-analysed the PCR reads in MiXCR, keeping a single row per CDR3 protein. The top ten hold 0.5% to 0.6% of the sample, which has over 700,000 distinct CDR3 sequences, roughly 30% seen once. Sequencing input: blood. The source is a girl aged 10-17 years with multiple sclerosis.

This chain links TRBV28 with TRBJ2-5, with 7 bases that match TRBD1. The tail of the sequence fits TRBJ2-7 better, so the J call may be wrong. From germline, CDR1 is MDHEN and CDR2 SYDVKM. The CDR3 contains 16 residues. In DNA form, the CDR3 reads TGTGCCAGCAGCCCGATACAGGGGCGAGGATCCTACGAGCAGTACTTC. As protein: CASSPIQGRGSYEQYF.

This clonotype was picked up one time. The rearrangement joins TRBV24-1 to TRBJ2-2, with 7 bases identical to TRBD1. The V segment lost 3 bases and the J segment 6 bases; nucleotides outside the gene matches: 3. The germline gives CDR1 KGHDR, CDR2 SFDVKD. The CDR3 is 14 amino acids. CDR3 in DNA: TGTGCCACCAGTGATCGTGACAGGGCCGGGGAGCTGTTTTTT. Amino acid sequence: CATSDRDRAGELFF.

The rearrangement links TRBV5-6 to TRBJ2-5; 11 bases match TRBD2. The CDR3 covers 16 residues. J lost 5 bases, V lost 0 bases, and 6 bases had no gene match. CDR1 is SGHDT, CDR2 YYEEEE, per germline. As DNA, the CDR3 is TGTGCCAGCAGCTTGGGCCTACTAGCGGGAGTGGAGACCCAGTACTTC. It translates to CASSLGLLAGVETQYF.

This clonotype has a single count. The chain recombines TRBV7-2 with TRBJ2-3; D is perhaps TRBD1 or TRBD2 (5 bases each). The CDR3 has 16 residues. V was pared by 1 base and J by 2 bases, with 13 bases between. The germline CDR1 and CDR2 sequences are SGHTA and FQGNSA. As DNA, the CDR3 is TGTGCCAGCAGCTTAGTGGGGGATGGGGCCACAGATACGCAGTATTTT. It specifies CASSLVGDGATDTQYF.

The sample holds a few counts of this clonotype. The chain is built from TRBV27 and TRBJ2-6, with D uncertain. V dropped 2 bases and J dropped 2 bases, with 10 bases sitting between them. The CDR3 contains 16 residues. CDR1 MNHEY and CDR2 SMNVEV come from the germline V gene (reference sequence). CDR3 bases: TGTGCCAGCAGTTTAAACTTGCCCACTGGGGCCAACGTCCTGACTTTC. Amino acid sequence: CASSLNLPTGANVLTF. The whole variable domain, remainder taken from reference TRBV27 and TRBJ2-6, is EAQVTQNPRYLITVTGKKLTVTCSQNMNHEYMSWYRQDPGLGLRQIYYSMNVEVTDKGDVPEGYKVSRKEKRNFPLILESPSPNQTSLYFCASSLNLPTGANVLTFGAGSRLTVL.

The chain is built from TRBV9 and TRBJ2-7; TRBD2 matches at 10 bases. The CDR3 loop spans 15 amino acids. The V gene end was trimmed by 3 bases and the J gene end by 3 bases; junction bases not matched to a gene: 6. Germline lookup yields CDR1 SGDLS and CDR2 YYNGEE. Here the CDR3 reads CASSGGTSALYEQYF. The DNA of the CDR3 is TGTGCCAGCAGCGGGGGGACTAGCGCACTCTACGAGCAGTACTTC. Filled out from reference TRBV9 and TRBJ2-7, the complete variable domain reads DSGVTQTPKHLITATGQRVTLRCSPRSGDLSVYWYQQSLDQGLQFLIQYYNGEERAKGNILERFSAQQFPDLHSELNLSSLELGDSALYFCASSGGTSALYEQYFGPGTRLTVT.

This clonotype was seen at least ten times. V is TRBV29-1 and J is TRBJ2-3, with D unresolved. The CDR3 is 13 residues long. Looked up from germline, CDR1 is SQVTM and CDR2 is ANQGSEA. Trimming stripped 3 bases from V and 5 bases from J, with 12 bases between. The CDR3 DNA is TGCAGCGTTGATGGTTTCTCCCAAGATACGCAGTATTTT. Encoded protein: CSVDGFSQDTQYF.

A few counts support this clonotype. V and J are TRBV29-1 and TRBJ2-4, with 9 positions matching TRBD1. J gave up 0 bases and V 1 base, and 13 bases lay outside the gene matches. The germline V gene encodes CDR1 SQVTM and CDR2 ANQGSEA. The CDR3 sequence is 19 residues long. CDR3 in amino acids: CSVEGQDRGSPIAKNIQYF. For the CDR3, the DNA is TGCAGCGTTGAAGGACAGGACAGGGGTAGTCCTATAGCCAAAAACATTCAGTACTTC. The full variable domain, in which reference TRBV29-1 and TRBJ2-4 provide the parts outside the CDR3, is SAVISQKPSRDICQRGTSLTIQCQVDSQVTMMFWYRQQPGQSLTLIATANQGSEATYESGFVIDKFPISRPNLTFSTLTVSNMSPEDSSIYLCSVEGQDRGSPIAKNIQYFGAGTRLSVL.

This clonotype showed up just a few times. This chain joins TRBV7-2 and TRBJ1-5, with 9 bases identical to TRBD1. Germline CDR1 SGHTA, CDR2 FQGNSA. The CDR3 covers 16 residues. V trimming: 5 bases; J trimming: 2 bases; junction bases outside the gene matches: 7. The CDR3 reads CASSNRGQGGNQPQHF. The DNA of the CDR3 is TGTGCCAGCAGCAACAGGGGGCAGGGCGGCAATCAGCCCCAGCATTTT.

The chain is built from TRBV6-5 and TRBJ2-1; D is undetermined. V lost 4 bases to trimming and J lost 14 bases, with 21 bases between them. The CDR3 runs 14 residues. Germline V lookup: CDR1 MNHEY, CDR2 SVGAGI. Here the CDR3 reads CASSSILVRAPEFF. The CDR3 DNA reads as TGTGCCAGCAGTTCTATACTTGTACGGGCCCCAGAGTTCTTC.

In this sample, this clonotype turned up a few times. The V call is TRBV6-5, the J call TRBJ1-2; 9 positions match TRBD1. CDR3 size: 15 residues. V gave up 5 bases and J gave up 2 bases; unmatched junction bases: 6. Looked up from germline, CDR1 is MNHEY and CDR2 is SVGAGI. Written as DNA, the CDR3 is TGTGCCAGCAGTAGACAGGGGGTATTCAACTATGGCTACACCTTC. Amino acid sequence: CASSRQGVFNYGYTF.

This clonotype was counted ten times or more. The chain carries TRBV20-1 and TRBJ2-7; 8 positions match TRBD2. After removal of 3 bases from V and 6 bases from J, the junction contained 4 bases not matched to a gene. Germline CDR1 is DFQATT and CDR2 is SNEGSKA (reference sequence). The CDR3 consists of 12 residues. The CDR3 here is CSASGGDPEQYF. The DNA of the CDR3 is TGCAGTGCTAGCGGGGGGGACCCCGAGCAGTACTTC.

This clonotype was recorded a few times. This chain joins TRBV5-1 and TRBJ1-2, with 7 bases that match TRBD1. The J segment lost 4 bases and the V segment lost 4 bases, leaving 19 bases of the junction unmatched. The CDR3 extends over 18 amino acids. Germline CDR1 and CDR2: SGHRS and YFSETQ. CDR3 loop: CASSPAMSTGYLGYGYTF. CDR3 bases: TGCGCCAGCAGCCCCGCAATGTCGACAGGGTATCTCGGCTATGGCTACACCTTC.

The J gene is TRBJ2-1, the V gene TRBV29-1; TRBD2 agrees at 8 bases. After removal of 7 bases from V and 2 bases from J, the junction contained 7 bases not matched to a gene. The CDR3 sequence is 14 residues long. Germline V CDR1 and CDR2: SQVTM, ANQGSEA. As DNA, the CDR3 is TGCAGCGCGGGGGGGAAAGCGACCTACAATGAGCAGTTCTTC. Residues: CSAGGKATYNEQFF.